This entry lists 8 T cell receptor beta chains sequenced from one sample in a study of cytomegalovirus exposure and HLA in healthy donors. This PCR relied on a set of 60 Vbeta primers and 13 Jbeta primers. Some clones are missing from TCRdb's copy, which holds only in-frame ones; the method was immunoSEQ multiplex PCR. The top ten hold just under 3% of the sample, which has approximately 150,000 clones, roughly 78% seen once. What was sequenced was PBMCs. Every receptor here comes from a female donor in good health and CMV-seronegative.

The chain is built from TRBV7-3 and TRBJ2-3; maybe TRBD2 (6 bases). Germline lookup yields CDR1 SGHTA and CDR2 FQGTGA. CDR3 length: 15 residues. Trimming removed 5 bases at V and 6 bases at J, with 18 bases between. The chain's CDR3 is CASSPTLTSIDTQYF. DNA of the CDR3: TGTGCCAGCAGCCCAACACTGACTAGTATCGATACGCAGTATTTT.

As concerns this clone: Different DNA sequences within this sample yield the same CDR3. The chain has TRBV7-2 and TRBJ2-7; D perhaps matches TRBD1 (6 bases). This CDR3 is built from 14 residues. Deletions cut 5 bases from V and 2 bases from J, with 13 bases between. The germline gives CDR1 SGHTA, CDR2 FQGNSA. The CDR3 sequence: CASSPDRFAYEQYF. The CDR3 DNA is TGTGCCAGCAGCCCAGACAGGTTTGCCTACGAGCAGTACTTC.

This rearrangement joins TRBV11-2 to TRBJ2-4; TRBD2 aligns across 10 bases. In germline, CDR1 is SGHAT, CDR2 FQNNGV. J was trimmed by 7 bases and V by 3 bases; bases with no gene match: 18. The CDR3 length is 19 residues. The CDR3 nucleotides read TGTGCCAGCAGCTTCAGATCTGGGCTAGCGGGAGAACTCAGGAACATTCAGTACTTC. It specifies CASSFRSGLAGELRNIQYF. Full variable domain (missing parts from reference TRBV11-2 and TRBJ2-4): EAGVAQSPRYKIIEKRQSVAFWCNPISGHATLYWYQQILGQGPKLLIQFQNNGVVDDSQLPKDRFSAERLKGVDSTLKIQPAKLEDSAVYLCASSFRSGLAGELRNIQYFGAGTRLSVL.

V and J are TRBV9 and TRBJ2-1, with D possibly TRBD2 on 5 matching bases. With 3 bases removed from V and 8 bases from J, the gap between germline ends came to 18 bases. This CDR3 region has 15 residues. Germline CDR1 reads SGDLS; CDR2 reads YYNGEE. CDR3 sequence: CASSAQLPASHEQFF. DNA for the CDR3: TGTGCCAGCAGCGCTCAATTGCCGGCTAGCCATGAGCAGTTCTTC.

The gene calls are TRBV19 and TRBJ2-2, with unresolved D. CDR1 is LNHDA and CDR2 is SQIVND in the germline V gene (reference sequence). The CDR3 is 12 amino acids. V dropped 4 bases and J dropped 5 bases, with 5 bases sitting between them. Here the CDR3 reads CASSTRTGELFF. CDR3 bases: TGTGCCAGTAGTACCAGAACCGGGGAGCTGTTTTTT.

A single count supports this clone. This sequence joins TRBV28 and TRBJ2-5; 8 bases match TRBD1. With V trimmed by 4 bases and J by 3 bases, 7 bases remained unmatched. Germline V gene sequence: CDR1 MDHEN, CDR2 SYDVKM. The length of the CDR3 is 15 residues. The DNA for the CDR3 is TGTGCCAGCAGTTACTTCGGACAGGGAGAAGAGACCCAGTACTTC. It encodes CASSYFGQGEETQYF.

The V and J genes are TRBV7-8 and TRBJ2-3; no firm D call. The CDR3 consists of 16 residues. The germline gives CDR1 SGHVS, CDR2 FQNEAQ. V lost 1 base to trimming and J lost 0 bases, with 11 bases between them. The CDR3 spells CASSLVAASSTDTQYF. The DNA for the CDR3 is TGTGCCAGCAGCTTAGTTGCGGCCTCTAGCACAGATACGCAGTATTTT.

The chain combines TRBV7-9 with TRBJ2-1; perhaps TRBD1 as D (5 bases). The CDR3 spans 13 residues. Between the trimmed V and J ends, which lost 5 bases and 4 bases, there was a span of 9 bases. Germline V gene sequence: CDR1 SEHNR, CDR2 FQNEAQ (reference sequence). The CDR3 protein is CASSPRQYNEQFF. The CDR3 bases are TGTGCCAGCAGCCCCCGACAGTACAATGAGCAGTTCTTC.